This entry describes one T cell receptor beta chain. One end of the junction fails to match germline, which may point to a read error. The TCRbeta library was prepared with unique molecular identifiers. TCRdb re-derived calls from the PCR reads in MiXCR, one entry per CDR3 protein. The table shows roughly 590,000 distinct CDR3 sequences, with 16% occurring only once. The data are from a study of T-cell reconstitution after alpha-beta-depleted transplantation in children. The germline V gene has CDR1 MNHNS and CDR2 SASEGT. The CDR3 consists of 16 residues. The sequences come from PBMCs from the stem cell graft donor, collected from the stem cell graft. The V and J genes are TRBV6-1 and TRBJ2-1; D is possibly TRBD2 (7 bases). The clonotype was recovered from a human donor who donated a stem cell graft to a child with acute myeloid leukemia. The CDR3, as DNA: TGTGCCAGCAGTGAAATAGGGGGGGGCCCTAACAATGACCAGTTCTTC. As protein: CASSEIGGGPNNDQFF.